These 3 T cell receptor beta chains originate from one sample sequenced in a study of tumor-infiltrating lymphocytes in primary liver carcinoma. RNA and DNA were co-extracted from around 20-30 mg of unsorted bulk tissue. Total RNA (roughly 550 ng) served as template for TCR beta cDNA synthesis primed by a constant-region primer. Libraries of TCR beta came from three nested multiplex PCR rounds with slightly modified ARM-PCR. PCR rounds one and two used TRBV1-TRBV30 forward primers with a C-beta reverse primer for approximately 11 cycles each. Using its own MiXCR run on the multiplex PCR reads, TCRdb lists one record per CDR3 protein. This sample has roughly 80,000 distinct CDR3 sequences, with under 75% found just once. The sample consisted of tumor-adjacent normal liver tissue. The receptors stem from a man aged 40-55 years with primary liver carcinoma and hepatitis B virus infection.

J is TRBJ2-3 and V is TRBV6-4, with D uncertain. Trimming removed 7 bases from V and 0 bases from J, with 11 bases in between. This CDR3 region has 14 residues. Germline CDR1 and CDR2: MRHNA and SNTAGT. DNA of the CDR3: TGTGCCAGCAATGATTCGGACAGCACAGATACGCAGTATTTT. It translates to CASNDSDSTDTQYF.

A note on this clonotype: A much bigger clone sits one base away, suggesting this may be a read error. The chain is built from TRBV10-3 and TRBJ2-2, with D perhaps TRBD2 (7 bases). There are 12 residues in the CDR3. Per germline, CDR1 ENHRY and CDR2 SYGVKD. The CDR3 sequence: CASRQMAGGLLF. The CDR3 coding sequence is TGTGCCAGCCGACAGATGGCCGGGGGGCTGTTATTT.

Concerning this clonotype: Just one base apart from a much larger clone, this may be a read error. The chain couples TRBV5-1 to TRBJ2-7; D perhaps matches TRBD1 (6 bases). V dropped 2 bases and J dropped 4 bases, with 13 bases sitting between them. Looked up from germline, CDR1 is SGHRS and CDR2 is YFSETQ. This CDR3 has 14 amino acids. CDR3 sequence (DNA): TGCGCCAGCAGCTTCTTGGGACAAGGGTACGAGCAGTACTTC. It yields the protein CASSFLGQGYEQYF.